The TCR beta chain described here comes from a study of cytomegalovirus exposure and HLA in healthy donors. Study outcomes and limitations: The authors judged a highly shared variant cluster likely a sequencing artifact.

For this clone: Its specificity is not known.

It was with 60 Vbeta and 13 Jbeta primers that the PCR ran. Profiling relied on immunoSEQ multiplex PCR, and the TCRdb table lists in-frame clones only, not all of them. Here the sample spans roughly 100,000 clones, about 80% being singletons. CDR3 length equals 14 residues. J was trimmed by 2 bases and V by 8 bases; bases with no gene match: 6. Germline lookup yields CDR1 SNHLY and CDR2 FYNNEI. The sequenced material came from PBMCs. The chain is built from TRBV2 and TRBJ2-7, with TRBD1 identical over 10 bases. The receptor was isolated from a woman between 40 and 50 years old in good health and CMV-seronegative. The CDR3 DNA reads as TGTGCCAGCCGATACGGGACAGGGGCCTACGAGCAGTACTTC. This encodes CASRYGTGAYEQYF.